This TCR beta chain was retrieved from a study of T cells after yellow fever vaccination. General study points: Detected again after the booster were most primary-vaccination clones, at 96% CD4 and 88% CD8.

Ten or more counts support this clonotype. What it binds is not known. 5'RACE template switching produced TCR cDNA carrying a universal primer site and UMIs. TCRdb reprocessed the 5' RACE reads via MiXCR and lists one record per CDR3 protein. Of tens of thousands of distinct CDR3 sequences in the sample, approximately 5% were seen once. The source material was CD4+ T cells sorted from PBMCs, sampled roughly 14 days after the first yellow fever vaccination. The sequence derives from a man in his late teens or twenties who received the YFV17D yellow fever vaccine.

The CDR3 coding sequence is TGTGCCAGCAGCGCGGCGGGGGGTTCAGATACGCAGTATTTT. Protein sequence: CASSAAGGSDTQYF. The chain links TRBV7-3 to TRBJ2-3; 8 bases fit TRBD2. CDR1 and CDR2 from the germline V gene are SGHTA and FQGTGA. The ends lost 5 bases at V and 4 bases at J; junction bases unmatched: 5. There are 14 residues in the CDR3.